The sequence of this TCR beta chain was determined in a study of blood T cell repertoires in COVID-19. As for the study in general: Spain, Italy and the United States supplied samples that represented acute and convalescent COVID-19. The analysed material was cDNA or gDNA that came from T cells, B-cell-depleted T cells, or PBMCs.

Trimming pared 4 bases from V and 5 bases from J, leaving 9 bases between. CDR1 LNHDA and CDR2 SQIVND come from the germline V gene (reference sequence). The CDR3 length is 13 residues. Seattle patient enrollment occurred during active infection, with longitudinal follow-up thereafter. Source study methods: Nucleated cell counts were estimated from reference gene primer amplification. Some clones are missing from TCRdb's copy, which holds only in-frame ones; the method was immunoSEQ multiplex PCR. From that table come the V and J calls and clone size; the DNA was used to work out D and trimming. Among about 320,000 clones listed, roughly 86% were seen once.

The chain couples TRBV19 to TRBJ1-5; TRBD1 is a possible D gene (6 bases). This clonotype was sampled from a woman aged 30 to 39 with COVID-19, enrolled during active disease. What was sequenced was peripheral blood. The CDR3 nucleotides read TGTGCCAGTAGTAACCGGACAGATCAGCCCCAGCATTTT. Protein sequence: CASSNRTDQPQHF.